This T cell receptor (beta chain) was recorded in a study of shared clonotypes between healthy human individuals. Profiled with immunoSEQ multiplex PCR; TCRdb holds only in-frame clones, not every one. The sample lists under 850,000 clones; more than 85% were seen once. J was trimmed by 0 bases and V by 3 bases; bases with no gene match: 4. This CDR3 spans 17 amino acids. Germline CDR1 and CDR2: SGDLS and YYNGEE. CD45RO-negative, CCR7-positively selected cells formed the naive CD8 fraction, excluding terminally differentiated effector memory CD45RA+ cells. This receptor was obtained from a man under 40 in good health. This chain joins TRBV9 and TRBJ2-1; 12 bases agree with TRBD2. The sequencing sample was made of naive CD8+ T cells sorted from blood. The CDR3 bases are TGTGCCAGCAGCGGGACTAGCGGGACTCTCTCCTACAATGAGCAGTTCTTC. Its translation: CASSGTSGTLSYNEQFF.